The rows below give T cell receptor beta chains drawn from one sample of a study of blood T cell repertoires in COVID-19. Assay: immunoSEQ multiplex PCR; the TCRdb copy retains only in-frame clones and omits some. The table lists about 260,000 clones, about nine tenths of them singletons. Sequencing was done on a sample of peripheral blood. All receptors come from a woman aged 35 to 49 who had recovered from COVID-19. CDR3s include the opening cysteine and the closing phenylalanine or tryptophan. A D gene is named only where the DNA matches it firmly. Expanded clones get a size class; other rows say once, few or many, or leave the size out.

clone size	V gene	D gene	J gene	CDR3 DNA	CDR3 protein
.	TRBV5-1	TRBD2	TRBJ2-5	TGCGCCAGCAGCTGGGGGACTAGCGGGGGACAAGAGACCCAGTACTTC	CASSWGTSGGQETQYF
once	TRBV6-4	TRBD1	TRBJ2-2	TGTGCCAGCAGCCGACAGGGTGAAGGCACCGGGGAGCTGTTTTTT	CASSRQGEGTGELFF
.	TRBV6-1	.	TRBJ2-7	TGTGCCAGCAGTGAAACCGGGGGAGGCTCCTACGAGCAGTACTTC	CASSETGGGSYEQYF
.	TRBV2	.	TRBJ2-3	TGTGCCAGCAGCGGGGGGCGGGGCACAGATACGCAGTATTTT	CASSGGRGTDTQYF
few	TRBV4-3	.	TRBJ1-5	TGCGCCAGCAGCCAAGGCCTTCGGGATCAGCCCCAGCATTTT	CASSQGLRDQPQHF
.	TRBV9	TRBD2	TRBJ2-3	TGTGCCAGCAGCACCCCAGCGGGGGATCCCTACACAGATACGCAGTATTTT	CASSTPAGDPYTDTQYF
.	TRBV9	.	TRBJ2-7	TGTGCCAGCAGCGTAGGATCGGGGGACTCCTACGAGCAGTACTTC	CASSVGSGDSYEQYF
.	TRBV6-5	.	TRBJ1-2	TGTGCCAGCAGTCGGGTAGGACTATCCCTCTATGGCTACACCTTC	CASSRVGLSLYGYTF
once	TRBV9	.	TRBJ2-1	TGTGCCAGCAGCAGGAGCCGTGAGCAGTTCTTC	CASSRSREQFF
.	TRBV20-1	.	TRBJ2-7	TGCAGTGCTAGTTGGCTAGCGTCCTCCTACGAGCAGTACTTC	CSASWLASSYEQYF
.	TRBV2	.	TRBJ2-3	TGTGCCAGCCAGTATAGCACAGATACGCAGTATTTT	CASQYSTDTQYF
.	TRBV7-9	.	TRBJ2-5	TGTGCCAGCAGGAGGGGGGAGACCCAGTACTTC	CASRRGETQYF
.	TRBV2	.	TRBJ1-1	TGTGCCAGCAGTGGGGGAGGAAGGGAGGCTTTCTTT	CASSGGGREAFF
.	TRBV30	.	TRBJ1-2	TGTGCCTGGAGAGGGGGAGAAGTCTATGGCTACACCTTC	CAWRGGEVYGYTF
once	TRBV7-2	TRBD2	TRBJ2-3	TGTGCCAGCAGCTTAGGTCTCCTAGCGGGGGGTGCAGATACGCAGTATTTT	CASSLGLLAGGADTQYF
.	TRBV30	.	TRBJ2-3	TGTGCCTGGAGGGCGACTAGCACAGATACGCAGTATTTT	CAWRATSTDTQYF
once	TRBV4-3	TRBD1	TRBJ2-2	TGCGCCAGCAGCCAGGACAGGGAGGTGACCGGGGAGCTGTTTTTT	CASSQDREVTGELFF
.	TRBV12-5	.	TRBJ2-2	TGTGCTAGTGGTTCTCCGAACACCGGGGAGCTGTTTTTT	CASGSPNTGELFF
.	TRBV6-5	TRBD1	TRBJ2-7	TGTGCCAGCAGTTACTCTGAACAGGGGTATCGGTACTTC	CASSYSEQGYRYF
.	TRBV7-9	TRBD2	TRBJ2-1	TGTGCCAGCAGCTTACCTAGCGGGGGAAGCTCCTACAATGAGCAGTTCTTC	CASSLPSGGSSYNEQFF
few	TRBV7-2	TRBD1	TRBJ1-3	TGTGCCAGCAGCCCCAACCGACGGGACAGCATATATTTT	CASSPNRRDSIYF
.	TRBV7-3	.	TRBJ1-2	TGTGCCAGCAGCGTCGGTCCCCGGGATCCAAAGGGCTACACCTTC	CASSVGPRDPKGYTF
few	TRBV14	.	TRBJ1-1	TGTGCCAGCAGCCGGAACCGGGGGGGGCTCCCGGCTTTCTTT	CASSRNRGGLPAFF
few	TRBV3-1/TRBV3-2	.	TRBJ1-3	TGTGCCAGCAGCCCAATGTCAGTGAACACCATATATTTT	CASSPMSVNTIYF
.	TRBV6-6	TRBD1	TRBJ1-5	TGTGCCAGCAGTTACAGGACGGGACAGATCAATCAGCCCCAGCATTTT	CASSYRTGQINQPQHF
.	TRBV4-2	.	TRBJ2-7	TGTGCCAGCAGCCGCGTATCGGGATCGTCGACAAGCTCCTACGAGCAGTACTTC	CASSRVSGSSTSSYEQYF
.	TRBV5-4	TRBD1	TRBJ1-2	TGTGCCAGCAGCCCTGACAGGGTGGGATACACCTTC	CASSPDRVGYTF
.	TRBV19	TRBD1	TRBJ1-1	TGTGCCAGTAGTACCCGGGACAGGGTGAACACTGAAGCTTTCTTT	CASSTRDRVNTEAFF
.	TRBV6-5	.	TRBJ1-2	TGTGCCAGCAGTTACTCGACTCCCTATGGCTACACCTTC	CASSYSTPYGYTF
.	TRBV2	TRBD1	TRBJ1-2	TGTGCCAGCAGTGAAGCGGGGACAGGGACCGGCTACACCTTC	CASSEAGTGTGYTF
many	TRBV4-1	TRBD1	TRBJ1-4	TGCGCCAGCAGCCGGGACGGACAGGGGGCTCGCGGAAAACTGTTTTTT	CASSRDGQGARGKLFF
.	TRBV5-1	.	TRBJ1-6	TGCGCCAGCAGCTTGGCATCGAGCTCCTATAATTCACCCCTCCACTTT	CASSLASSSYNSPLHF
.	TRBV7-2	.	TRBJ1-5	TGTGCCAGCAGCTTAGTGAATACCCAGGGGATTTGGCCCCAGCATTTT	CASSLVNTQGIWPQHF
.	TRBV28	TRBD2	TRBJ2-1	TGTGCGGCGACTAGCATCTACAATGAGCAGTTCTTC	CAATSIYNEQFF
.	TRBV18	TRBD2	TRBJ2-2	TGTGCCAGCTCACCCCCCCTCAGAGGACTAGTCGGCACCGGGGAGCTGTTTTTT	CASSPPLRGLVGTGELFF
few	TRBV3-1/TRBV3-2	.	TRBJ1-2	TGTGCCAGCAGCTTCGGTGACTATGGCTACACCTTC	CASSFGDYGYTF
.	TRBV9	TRBD1	TRBJ1-1	TGTGCCAGCAGCCCCGGGACAGGGGGGATGAACACTGAAGCTTTCTTT	CASSPGTGGMNTEAFF
.	TRBV2	.	TRBJ2-3	TGTGCCAGCAGTTTGTCAATCCGCACAGATACGCAGTATTTT	CASSLSIRTDTQYF
.	TRBV5-6	.	TRBJ1-5	TGTGCCAGCAGCTTGGGGCGGGGTCAGCCCCAGCATTTT	CASSLGRGQPQHF
.	TRBV5-1	TRBD1	TRBJ1-2	TGCGCCAGCAGCGTCCGGGACAGGGGGGACTATGGCTACACCTTC	CASSVRDRGDYGYTF
.	TRBV5-4	TRBD1	TRBJ2-7	TGTGCCAGCAGCCCCGGGACAGGGGGCTTCGGGGACGAGCAGTACTTC	CASSPGTGGFGDEQYF
.	TRBV28	.	TRBJ1-1	TGTGCCAGCAGTTTGAAACCAACGGCTGAAGCTTTCTTT	CASSLKPTAEAFF
few	TRBV2	TRBD1	TRBJ1-1	TGTGCCAGCAACCCGGACAGGGGGACTGAAGCTTTCTTT	CASNPDRGTEAFF
once	TRBV6-5	.	TRBJ1-2	TGTGCCAGCAGTTTCGACAGATCCCCTAACTATGGCTACACCTTC	CASSFDRSPNYGYTF
once	TRBV30	.	TRBJ2-7	TGTGCCTGGAGTGGGTGGGACAAAAGCTCCTACGAGCAGTACTTC	CAWSGWDKSSYEQYF